The entry below describes one TCR beta chain. This entry comes from a study of blood T cell repertoires in COVID-19. Study-level background: Italy, Spain and the United States were the sources of the convalescent and acute COVID-19 samples.

The trim removed 9 bases at V and 8 bases at J, leaving 13 bases unmatched. Germline CDR1 MNHEY, CDR2 SVGAGI. This CDR3 has 13 residues. TCRdb's table, derived via immunoSEQ multiplex PCR, lists solely in-frame clones and lacks some. The sample yields about 100,000 clones, around 92% seen once. V gene TRBV6-5 combines with J gene TRBJ2-7, with 7 nucleotides matching TRBD2. The sample was peripheral blood. The sequence was obtained from a man in his fifties with active COVID-19. For the CDR3, the DNA is TGTGCCAGTCAGCGGGACCCCCCTGGGCAGCAGTACTTC. This translates into CASQRDPPGQQYF.